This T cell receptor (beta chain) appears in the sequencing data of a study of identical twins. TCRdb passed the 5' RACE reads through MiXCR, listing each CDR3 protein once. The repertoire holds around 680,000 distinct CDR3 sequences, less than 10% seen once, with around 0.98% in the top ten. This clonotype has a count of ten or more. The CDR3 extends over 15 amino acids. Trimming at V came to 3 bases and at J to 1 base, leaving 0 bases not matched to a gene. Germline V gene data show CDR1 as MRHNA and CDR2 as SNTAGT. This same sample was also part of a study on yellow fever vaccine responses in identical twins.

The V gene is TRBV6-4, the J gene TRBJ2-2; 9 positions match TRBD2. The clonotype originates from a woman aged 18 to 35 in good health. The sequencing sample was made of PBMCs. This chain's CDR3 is CASSETSGNTGELFF. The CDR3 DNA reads TGTGCCAGCAGTGAGACTAGCGGGAACACCGGGGAGCTGTTTTTT.